The next 8 T cell receptor beta chains were all read from a single sample in a study of shared clonotypes between healthy human individuals. This table comes from immunoSEQ multiplex PCR, and its TCRdb copy is limited to in-frame clones, with some not included. The profile shows about half a million clones, around 80% of them singletons. Material for sequencing was PBMCs. Receptor source: a woman between 35 and 50 years old in good health. Some clones in this sample may be carry-over from other donors' samples.

The chain recombines TRBV2 with TRBJ1-2, with D possibly matching TRBD1 (6 bases). V was cut by 1 base and J by 6 bases, with 12 bases left in between. Germline values: CDR1 SNHLY, CDR2 FYNNEI. The CDR3 is 14 amino acids. The CDR3: CASSEVRGLNGYTF. CDR3 DNA: TGTGCCAGCAGTGAAGTCAGGGGATTAAATGGCTACACCTTC.

The J gene is TRBJ1-5, the V gene TRBV27; D is ambiguous. From germline, CDR1 is MNHEY and CDR2 SMNVEV (reference sequence). V gave up 2 bases and J gave up 4 bases, with 6 bases separating them. The length of the CDR3 is 13 residues. CDR3 protein: CASSLVENQPQHF. CDR3 sequence (DNA): TGTGCCAGCAGTTTAGTGGAGAATCAGCCCCAGCATTTT.

This rearrangement joins TRBV7-2 to TRBJ2-5, with D possibly being TRBD1 (6 bases). The CDR3 loop spans 16 amino acids. Deletions cut 2 bases from V and 2 bases from J, with 15 bases between. Per germline, CDR1 SGHTA and CDR2 FQGNSA. The CDR3 sequence is CASSLLQGPGQETQYF. The CDR3, as DNA: TGTGCCAGCAGCTTACTGCAGGGGCCGGGGCAAGAGACCCAGTACTTC. Full variable domain (rest looked up from reference TRBV7-2 and TRBJ2-5): GAGVSQSPSNKVTEKGKDVELRCDPISGHTALYWYRQSLGQGLEFLIYFQGNSAPDKSGLPSDRFSAERTGGSVSTLTIQRTQQEDSAVYLCASSLLQGPGQETQYFGPGTRLLVL.

In the case of this clone: Other DNA sequences of this sample code for an identical CDR3. The chain joins TRBV18 to TRBJ2-7; 8 bases align to TRBD2. V lost 5 bases to trimming and J lost 3 bases; unmatched junction nucleotides: 3. This CDR3 is 13 amino acids long. Germline CDR1 reads KGHSH; CDR2 reads LQKENI. This chain's CDR3 is CASSAAGGYEQYF. In nucleotides, the CDR3 is TGTGCCAGCTCAGCTGCGGGAGGCTACGAGCAGTACTTC.

The chain has TRBV7-9 and TRBJ1-1, with D unresolved. There are 15 residues in the CDR3. Per the germline V gene, CDR1 is SEHNR and CDR2 is FQNEAQ (reference sequence). V gave up 5 bases and J gave up 1 base, with 14 bases separating them. CDR3 DNA sequence: TGTGCCAGCAGCATACCCCAGGACTGGAACACTGAAGCTTTCTTT. Translation: CASSIPQDWNTEAFF.

The genes are TRBV4-1 and TRBJ2-1; D not resolved. Germline V gene lookup returns CDR1 MGHRA and CDR2 YSYEKL. CDR3 size: 17 residues. V was pared by 1 base and J by 3 bases, with 16 bases between. CDR3 coding DNA: TGCGCCAGCAGCCAAGTCGGTTCGGCTAGAAACTACAATGAGCAGTTCTTC. Translated: CASSQVGSARNYNEQFF.

The chain joins TRBV7-8 to TRBJ2-2; 13 positions match TRBD2. CDR1 SGHVS and CDR2 FQNEAQ come from the germline V gene. V shed 0 bases and J 5 bases; nucleotides not matched to a gene: 6. The CDR3 contains 18 residues. CDR3 coding DNA: TGTGCCAGCAGCTTAGCCTCTCGGACTAGCGGGAGAACCGGGGAGCTGTTTTTT. As protein: CASSLASRTSGRTGELFF.

This clone appeared many times. The V gene is TRBV2, the J gene TRBJ2-3; D gene uncertain. The V and J ends lost 6 bases and 5 bases respectively, with 6 bases between them. The CDR3 loop spans 11 amino acids. Germline CDR1 reads SNHLY; CDR2 reads FYNNEI. The CDR3 spells CASRYQDTQYF. The DNA for the CDR3 is TGTGCCAGCAGGTATCAAGATACGCAGTATTTT.